This T cell receptor beta chain is drawn from a study of cytomegalovirus exposure and HLA in healthy donors. The germline V gene encodes CDR1 SGHRS and CDR2 YFSETQ. The V segment lost 4 bases and the J segment 5 bases; nucleotides outside the gene matches: 6. The CDR3 has 14 residues. With 60 Vbeta and 13 Jbeta primers, the PCR was carried out. Assay used: immunoSEQ multiplex PCR; TCRdb lists only in-frame clones, some missing. The sample consists of roughly 170,000 clones, just under 80% of them appearing once. The chain combines TRBV5-1 with TRBJ2-5; 9 nucleotides line up with TRBD1. The sequence derives from a woman aged 45-60 years in good health and CMV-seropositive. Sequencing used PBMCs. CDR3 sequence reads: CASSMGQGEETQYF. The CDR3 region has the DNA TGCGCCAGCAGCATGGGACAGGGAGAGGAGACCCAGTACTTC. Variable domain in full (rest from reference TRBV5-1 and TRBJ2-5): KAGVTQTPRYLIKTRGQQVTLSCSPISGHRSVSWYQQTPGQGLQFLFEYFSETQRNKGNFPGRFSGRQFSNSRSEMNVSTLELGDSALYLCASSMGQGEETQYFGPGTRLLVL.